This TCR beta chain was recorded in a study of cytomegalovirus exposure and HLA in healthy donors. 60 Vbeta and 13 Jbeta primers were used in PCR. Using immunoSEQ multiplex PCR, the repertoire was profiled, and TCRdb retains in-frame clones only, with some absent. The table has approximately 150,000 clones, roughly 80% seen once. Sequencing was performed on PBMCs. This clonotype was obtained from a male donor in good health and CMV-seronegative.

The CDR3: CSTDMGQNSMNTEAFF. CDR3 nucleotide sequence: TGCAGCACCGATATGGGGCAGAATTCCATGAACACTGAAGCTTTCTTT. The chain employs TRBV29-1 and TRBJ1-1; a possible D gene is TRBD1 (5 bases). V was trimmed by 8 bases and J by 0 bases, leaving 22 bases between them. The germline CDR1 and CDR2 sequences are SQVTM and ANQGSEA. This CDR3 has 16 residues. The whole variable domain, filled in from reference TRBV29-1 and TRBJ1-1, reads SAVISQKPSRDICQRGTSLTIQCQVDSQVTMMFWYRQQPGQSLTLIATANQGSEATYESGFVIDKFPISRPNLTFSTLTVSNMSPEDSSIYLCSTDMGQNSMNTEAFFGQGTRLTVV.